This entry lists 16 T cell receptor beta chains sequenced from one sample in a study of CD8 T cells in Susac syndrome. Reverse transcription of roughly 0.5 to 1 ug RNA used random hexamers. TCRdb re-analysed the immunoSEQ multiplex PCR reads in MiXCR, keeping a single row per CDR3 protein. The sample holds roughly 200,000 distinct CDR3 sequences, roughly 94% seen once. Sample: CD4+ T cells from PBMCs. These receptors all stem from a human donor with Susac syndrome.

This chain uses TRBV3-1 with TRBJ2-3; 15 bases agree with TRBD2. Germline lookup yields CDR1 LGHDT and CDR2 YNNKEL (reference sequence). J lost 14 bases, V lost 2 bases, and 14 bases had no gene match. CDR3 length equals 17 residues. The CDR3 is CASSQPGLAGGPITPYF. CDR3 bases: TGTGCCAGCAGCCAACCCGGACTAGCGGGAGGGCCGATTACTCCGTATTTT.

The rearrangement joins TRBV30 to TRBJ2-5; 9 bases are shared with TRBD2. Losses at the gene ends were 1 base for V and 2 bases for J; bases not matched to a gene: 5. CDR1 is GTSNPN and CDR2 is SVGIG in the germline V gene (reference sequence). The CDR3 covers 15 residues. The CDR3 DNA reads TGTGCCTGGAGTGAACTAGCGGGTAATCAAGAGACCCAGTACTTC. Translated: CAWSELAGNQETQYF. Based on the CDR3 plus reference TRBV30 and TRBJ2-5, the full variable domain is SQTIHQWPATLVQPVGSPLSLECTVEGTSNPNLYWYRQAAGRGLQLLFYSVGIGQISSEVPQNLSASRPQDRQFILSSKKLLLSDSGFYLCAWSELAGNQETQYFGPGTRLLVL.

CDR3 sequence (DNA): TGTGCCAGCACTTCACACAATGAGCAGTTCTTC. Residues: CASTSHNEQFF. The chain uses TRBV11-2 and TRBJ2-1; no definite D call. The CDR3 sequence is 11 residues long. CDR1 is SGHAT and CDR2 is FQNNGV in the germline V gene. The V end was cut by 7 bases, the J end by 5 bases, with 6 bases between.

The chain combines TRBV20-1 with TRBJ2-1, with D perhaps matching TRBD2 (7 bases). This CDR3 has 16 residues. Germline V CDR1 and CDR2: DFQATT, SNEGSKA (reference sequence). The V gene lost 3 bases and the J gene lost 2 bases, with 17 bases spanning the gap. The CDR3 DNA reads TGCAGTGCTAGGGGGGGCCTAGCGGACGCCTACAATGAGCAGTTCTTC. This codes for CSARGGLADAYNEQFF.

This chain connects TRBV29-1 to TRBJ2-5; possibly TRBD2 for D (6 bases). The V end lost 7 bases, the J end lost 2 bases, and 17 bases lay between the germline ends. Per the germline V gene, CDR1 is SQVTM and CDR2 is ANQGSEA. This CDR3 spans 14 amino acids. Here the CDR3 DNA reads TGCAGCGCTGGAGGGGCGGGAACACAAGAGACCCAGTACTTC. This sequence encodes CSAGGAGTQETQYF.

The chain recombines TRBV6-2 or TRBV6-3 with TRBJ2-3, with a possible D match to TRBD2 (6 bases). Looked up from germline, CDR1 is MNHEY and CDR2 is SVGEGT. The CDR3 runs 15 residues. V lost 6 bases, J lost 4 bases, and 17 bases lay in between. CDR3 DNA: TGTGCCAGCAGAGAGGCCGGGGGACCGCCAGATACGCAGTATTTT. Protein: CASREAGGPPDTQYF.

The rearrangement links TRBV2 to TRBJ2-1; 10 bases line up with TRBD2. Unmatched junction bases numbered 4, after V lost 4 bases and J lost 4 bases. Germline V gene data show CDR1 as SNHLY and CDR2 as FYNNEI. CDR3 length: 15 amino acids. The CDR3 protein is CASSGLAGVYNEQFF. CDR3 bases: TGTGCCAGCAGTGGGCTAGCGGGAGTATACAATGAGCAGTTCTTC.

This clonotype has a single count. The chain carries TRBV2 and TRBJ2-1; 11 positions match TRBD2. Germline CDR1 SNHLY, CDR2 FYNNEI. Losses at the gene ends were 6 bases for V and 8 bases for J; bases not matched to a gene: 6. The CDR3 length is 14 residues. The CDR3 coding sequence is TGTGCCAGCAGACTAGCGGGAGTTACGGATGAGCAGTTCTTC. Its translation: CASRLAGVTDEQFF. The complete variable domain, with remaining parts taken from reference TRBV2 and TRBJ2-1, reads EPEVTQTPSHQVTQMGQEVILRCVPISNHLYFYWYRQILGQKVEFLVSFYNNEISEKSEIFDDQFSVERPDGSNFTLKIRSTKLEDSAMYFCASRLAGVTDEQFFGPGTRLTVL.

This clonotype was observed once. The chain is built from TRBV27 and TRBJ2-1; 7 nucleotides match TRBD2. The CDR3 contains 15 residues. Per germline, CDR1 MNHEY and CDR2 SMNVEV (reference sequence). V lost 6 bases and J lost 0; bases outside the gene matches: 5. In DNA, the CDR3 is TGTGCCAGCAGCCAAGCGGGGTACTCCTACAATGAGCAGTTCTTC. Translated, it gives CASSQAGYSYNEQFF.

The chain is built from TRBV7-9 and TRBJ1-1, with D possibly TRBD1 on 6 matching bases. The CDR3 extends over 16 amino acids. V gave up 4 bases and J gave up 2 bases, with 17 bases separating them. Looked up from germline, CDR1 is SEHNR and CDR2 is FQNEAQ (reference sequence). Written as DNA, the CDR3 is TGTGCCAGCAGCTCTCCCGGGGGGGCGCTTAACACTGAAGCTTTCTTT. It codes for CASSSPGGALNTEAFF.

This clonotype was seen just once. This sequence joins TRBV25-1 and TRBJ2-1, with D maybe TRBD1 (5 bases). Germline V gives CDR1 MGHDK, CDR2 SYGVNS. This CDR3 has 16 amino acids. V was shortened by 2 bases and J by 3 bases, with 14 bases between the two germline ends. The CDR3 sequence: CASSEAWGRDYNEQFF. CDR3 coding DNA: TGTGCCAGCAGTGAAGCGTGGGGCAGGGACTACAATGAGCAGTTCTTC.

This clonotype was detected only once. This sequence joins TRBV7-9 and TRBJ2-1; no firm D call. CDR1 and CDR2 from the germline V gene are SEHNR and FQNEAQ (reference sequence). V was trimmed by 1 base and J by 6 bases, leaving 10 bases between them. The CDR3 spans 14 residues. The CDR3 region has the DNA TGTGCCAGCAGCTTAGGCGACACCTTCAATGAGCAGTTCTTC. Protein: CASSLGDTFNEQFF.

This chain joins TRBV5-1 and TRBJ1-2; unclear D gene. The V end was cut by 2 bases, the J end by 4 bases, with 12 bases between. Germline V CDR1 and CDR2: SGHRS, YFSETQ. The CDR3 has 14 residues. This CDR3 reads CASSLPQTSYGYTF. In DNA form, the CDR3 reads TGCGCCAGCAGCTTACCCCAGACCAGCTATGGCTACACCTTC.

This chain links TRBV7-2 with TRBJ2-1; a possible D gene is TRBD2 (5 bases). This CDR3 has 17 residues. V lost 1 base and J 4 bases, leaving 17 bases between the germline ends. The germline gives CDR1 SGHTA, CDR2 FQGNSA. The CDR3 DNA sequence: TGTGCCAGCAGCTTAGTTCGTGGGAGCGCTACTTACAATGAGCAGTTCTTC. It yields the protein CASSLVRGSATYNEQFF. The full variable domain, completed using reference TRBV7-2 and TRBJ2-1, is GAGVSQSPSNKVTEKGKDVELRCDPISGHTALYWYRQSLGQGLEFLIYFQGNSAPDKSGLPSDRFSAERTGGSVSTLTIQRTQQEDSAVYLCASSLVRGSATYNEQFFGPGTRLTVL.

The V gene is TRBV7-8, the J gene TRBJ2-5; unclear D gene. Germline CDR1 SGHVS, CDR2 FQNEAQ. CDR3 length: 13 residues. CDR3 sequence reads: CATGPRRSETQYF. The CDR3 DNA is TGTGCAACGGGCCCCCGGCGGTCTGAGACCCAGTACTTC. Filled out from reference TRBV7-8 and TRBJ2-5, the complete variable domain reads GAGVSQSPRYKVAKRGQDVALRCDPISGHVSLFWYQQALGQGPEFLTYFQNEAQLDKSGLPSDRFFAERPEGSVSTLKIQRTQQEDSAVYLCATGPRRSETQYFGPGTRLLVL.

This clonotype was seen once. CDR3 protein: CSARYSGRNEQFF. In DNA, the CDR3 is TGCAGTGCTAGGTACTCGGGGCGCAATGAGCAGTTCTTC. The chain couples TRBV20-1 to TRBJ2-1; D is perhaps TRBD1 or TRBD2 (5 bases each). In germline, CDR1 is DFQATT, CDR2 SNEGSKA (reference sequence). This CDR3 is built from 13 residues. Trimming stripped 3 bases from V and 6 bases from J, with 12 bases between.